A single sample gave rise to the 27 T cell receptor beta chains below, sequenced in a study of T cells in localized non-small cell lung cancer. Sequencing used immunoSEQ multiplex PCR; TCRdb keeps in-frame clones, though not all of them. This table holds 75,000 to 90,000 clones, 80% to 90% found once. The material was peripheral blood, obtained before any cancer treatment. These receptors were collected from a man between 35 and 75 years old with stage I lung adenocarcinoma.

The chain employs TRBV7-2 and TRBJ1-2; no clear D. V dropped 1 base and J dropped 2 bases, with 11 bases sitting between them. Germline assignment: CDR1 SGHTA and CDR2 FQGNSA. The CDR3 has 15 amino acids. CDR3 DNA: TGTGCCAGCAGCTTAGAGAGGGCACTCAACTATGGCTACACCTTC. It is translated as CASSLERALNYGYTF.

This chain connects TRBV5-4 to TRBJ2-3; 12 bases match TRBD2. The ends lost 2 bases at V and 10 bases at J; junction bases unmatched: 5. CDR3 length: 14 residues. CDR1 is SGHNT, CDR2 YYREEE, per germline (reference sequence). CDR3 residues: CASSFGLAGIAQYF. As DNA, the CDR3 is TGTGCCAGCAGCTTCGGACTAGCGGGGATTGCGCAGTATTTT. The variable domain in full, with the rest retrieved from reference TRBV5-4 and TRBJ2-3, is ETGVTQSPTHLIKTRGQQVTLRCSSQSGHNTVSWYQQALGQGPQFIFQYYREEENGRGNFPPRFSGLQFPNYSSELNVNALELDDSALYLCASSFGLAGIAQYFGPGTRLTVL.

This chain uses TRBV7-9 with TRBJ1-1, with D perhaps TRBD1 (5 bases). Germline V gene data show CDR1 as SEHNR and CDR2 as FQNEAQ (reference sequence). V lost 1 base and J 8 bases, leaving 14 bases between the germline ends. The CDR3 has 14 residues. The CDR3 nucleotides are TGTGCCAGCAGCTTAGATCGACAGACGCTGGAAGCTTTCTTT. Encoded protein: CASSLDRQTLEAFF.

The rearrangement joins TRBV11-2 to TRBJ1-4, with unresolved D. Trimming pared 5 bases from V and 11 bases from J, leaving 15 bases between. The CDR3 consists of 13 residues. Germline V gene lookup returns CDR1 SGHAT and CDR2 FQNNGV. CDR3 bases: TGTGCCAGCAGCCCCCAGAAGGATGCGAAACTGTTTTTT. This gives the protein CASSPQKDAKLFF. The full variable domain, with the rest looked up from reference TRBV11-2 and TRBJ1-4, is EAGVAQSPRYKIIEKRQSVAFWCNPISGHATLYWYQQILGQGPKLLIQFQNNGVVDDSQLPKDRFSAERLKGVDSTLKIQPAKLEDSAVYLCASSPQKDAKLFFGSGTQLSVL.

The V and J genes are TRBV2 and TRBJ1-5; 7 bases line up with TRBD1. Germline values: CDR1 SNHLY, CDR2 FYNNEI. V lost 5 bases, J lost 1 base, and 8 bases stayed unmatched. The CDR3 spans 16 residues. Written as DNA, the CDR3 is TGTGCCAGCAGTTCTAAGGCAGGGGGGAGCAATCAGCCCCAGCATTTT. Translation: CASSSKAGGSNQPQHF.

The V and J genes are TRBV7-3 and TRBJ2-1; D remains ambiguous. This CDR3 contains 15 residues. Germline-derived CDR1 and CDR2 are SGHTA and FQGTGA. Trimming pared 1 base from V and 0 bases from J, leaving 7 bases between. This CDR3 is CASSLSVSSYNEQFF. The CDR3 DNA sequence: TGTGCCAGCAGCTTAAGTGTCAGCTCCTACAATGAGCAGTTCTTC.

The chain recombines TRBV7-9 with TRBJ2-2; D is undetermined. V was cut by 3 bases and J by 1 base, with 6 bases left in between. CDR3 length equals 14 residues. Germline V gives CDR1 SEHNR, CDR2 FQNEAQ (reference sequence). This CDR3 is CASSFKMNTGELFF. The CDR3 bases are TGTGCCAGCAGCTTTAAGATGAACACCGGGGAGCTGTTTTTT. The variable domain in full, completed from reference TRBV7-9 and TRBJ2-2, reads DTGVSQNPRHKITKRGQNVTFRCDPISEHNRLYWYRQTLGQGPEFLTYFQNEAQLEKSRLLSDRFSAERPKGSFSTLEIQRTEQGDSAMYLCASSFKMNTGELFFGEGSRLTVL.

This chain joins TRBV5-5 and TRBJ1-2; D unresolved. V gave up 0 bases and J gave up 3 bases, with 12 bases separating them. The CDR3 loop spans 15 amino acids. The V gene's germline CDR1 is SGHKS and CDR2 YYEKEE (reference sequence). The CDR3: CASSLAPELHYGYTF. CDR3 coding DNA: TGTGCCAGCAGCTTGGCCCCGGAGCTTCACTATGGCTACACCTTC. Variable domain in full (rest from reference TRBV5-5 and TRBJ1-2): DAGVTQSPTHLIKTRGQQVTLRCSPISGHKSVSWYQQVLGQGPQFIFQYYEKEERGRGNFPDRFSARQFPNYSSELNVNALLLGDSALYLCASSLAPELHYGYTFGSGTRLTVV.

The J gene is TRBJ2-5, the V gene TRBV2; unclear D gene. This CDR3 spans 14 amino acids. Trimming pared 9 bases from V and 5 bases from J, leaving 19 bases between. The germline CDR1 and CDR2 sequences are SNHLY and FYNNEI. The CDR3 nucleotides read TGTGCCAGTGCCCGTCCCGTCGTCGGGGAGACCCAGTACTTC. As protein: CASARPVVGETQYF.

V usage is TRBV13 and J usage is TRBJ2-5, with a possible D match to TRBD2 (5 bases). V lost 6 bases and J lost 4, with 15 bases in between. The CDR3 length is 14 residues. Germline V gene lookup returns CDR1 PRHDT and CDR2 FYEKMQ (reference sequence). The CDR3 reads CASSLRGRVETQYF. In DNA form, the CDR3 reads TGTGCCAGCAGTCTCAGAGGGCGGGTAGAGACCCAGTACTTC.

The chain joins TRBV6-5 to TRBJ2-5, with D perhaps matching TRBD2 (5 bases). With 5 bases removed from V and 5 bases from J, the gap between germline ends came to 9 bases. This CDR3 is built from 12 residues. Germline V gives CDR1 MNHEY, CDR2 SVGAGI. The CDR3 region has the DNA TGTGCCAGCAGTGAGGGTGGGGAGACCCAGTACTTC. It specifies CASSEGGETQYF.

V gene TRBV10-3 combines with J gene TRBJ2-3; 10 nucleotides align to TRBD2. CDR1 and CDR2 (germline): ENHRY, SYGVKD. The CDR3 extends over 14 amino acids. The J segment lost 6 bases and the V segment lost 8 bases, leaving 8 bases of the junction unmatched. DNA of the CDR3: TGTGCCATCTCGAGCGGGAGGGCGGGGGATACGCAGTATTTT. It specifies CAISSGRAGDTQYF.

The chain carries TRBV7-6 and TRBJ2-2, with D perhaps TRBD1 (5 bases). The CDR3 is made up of 14 amino acids. Germline CDR1 reads SGHVS; CDR2 reads FNYEAQ. V lost 6 bases and J lost 0, with 8 bases in between. The CDR3 here is CASSPTANTGELFF. In nucleotides, the CDR3 is TGTGCCAGCAGTCCGACAGCGAACACCGGGGAGCTGTTTTTT.

This clone was observed a single time. The chain has TRBV29-1 and TRBJ1-6; no definite D call. V was clipped by 3 bases and J by 7 bases, with 10 bases between them. The CDR3 is 13 residues long. Germline loops: CDR1 SQVTM, CDR2 ANQGSEA. The CDR3 loop reads CSVDWQVNSPLHF. DNA for the CDR3: TGCAGCGTTGATTGGCAGGTAAATTCACCCCTCCACTTT.

The V call is TRBV15, the J call TRBJ2-5, with D possibly called TRBD1 or TRBD2 (5 bases each). Germline-derived CDR1 and CDR2 are LNHNV and YYDKDF (reference sequence). V lost 2 bases and J 5 bases, leaving 15 bases between the germline ends. The CDR3 extends over 15 amino acids. DNA for the CDR3: TGTGCCACCAGCAGAACCCGGGGCCTGAGGGAGACCCAGTACTTC. Its protein product is CATSRTRGLRETQYF.

The J gene is TRBJ2-5, the V gene TRBV28, with 13 bases aligning to TRBD2. This CDR3 comprises 20 residues. Germline loops: CDR1 MDHEN, CDR2 SYDVKM. The ends lost 3 bases at V and 9 bases at J; junction bases unmatched: 22. CDR3 sequence: CASSFRDHPGTSGVGWAQYF. CDR3 DNA: TGTGCCAGCAGTTTTAGGGACCACCCCGGGACTAGCGGGGTGGGTTGGGCCCAGTACTTC. The full variable domain, its missing parts supplied by reference TRBV28 and TRBJ2-5, is DVKVTQSSRYLVKRTGEKVFLECVQDMDHENMFWYRQDPGLGLRLIYFSYDVKMKEKGDIPEGYSVSREKKERFSLILESASTNQTSMYLCASSFRDHPGTSGVGWAQYFGPGTRLLVL.

The chain has TRBV19 and TRBJ2-7; the D gene is possibly TRBD2 (6 bases). The ends were cut back, 1 base at V and 6 bases at J, with 19 bases in the middle. CDR1 and CDR2 from the germline V gene are LNHDA and SQIVND (reference sequence). This CDR3 region has 16 residues. In DNA form, the CDR3 reads TGTGCCAGTAGTATAGGGGCGCGCCGGGAGAGGGGCGAGCAGTACTTC. Its protein product is CASSIGARRERGEQYF. Filled out from reference TRBV19 and TRBJ2-7, the complete variable domain reads DGGITQSPKYLFRKEGQNVTLSCEQNLNHDAMYWYRQDPGQGLRLIYYSQIVNDFQKGDIAEGYSVSREKKESFPLTVTSAQKNPTAFYLCASSIGARRERGEQYFGPGTRLTVT.

The chain couples TRBV7-7 to TRBJ2-2; 8 bases are shared with TRBD1. The CDR3 is 16 residues long. V shed 5 bases, J shed 3 bases, and the junction held 8 bases outside the gene matches. From germline, CDR1 is SSHAT and CDR2 FNYEAQ (reference sequence). The CDR3 loop reads CASSPKGQGYTGELFF. CDR3 nucleotide sequence: TGTGCCAGCAGCCCGAAAGGACAGGGCTACACCGGGGAGCTGTTTTTT.

The chain has TRBV18 and TRBJ2-2, with 7 bases identical to TRBD2. This CDR3 has 15 residues. Looked up from germline, CDR1 is KGHSH and CDR2 is LQKENI. Trimming at V came to 3 bases and at J to 0 bases, leaving 1 base not matched to a gene. This CDR3 reads CASSPAGANTGELFF. As DNA, the CDR3 is TGTGCCAGCTCACCGGCGGGGGCGAACACCGGGGAGCTGTTTTTT.

The chain has TRBV5-4 and TRBJ2-1; TRBD2 matches at 14 bases. V lost 4 bases and J lost 8; bases outside the gene matches: 14. The CDR3 loop spans 18 amino acids. Germline CDR1 SGHNT, CDR2 YYREEE (reference sequence). CDR3 sequence: CASSTISQGLAGAYEQFF. Written as DNA, the CDR3 is TGTGCCAGCAGCACTATTTCCCAGGGACTAGCGGGAGCCTATGAGCAGTTCTTC.

This sequence joins TRBV5-6 and TRBJ2-7; D may be TRBD2 (5 bases). Germline CDR1 is SGHDT and CDR2 is YYEEEE. The CDR3 covers 11 residues. V lost 4 bases and J 4 bases, leaving 6 bases between the germline ends. CDR3 amino acids: CASSRGYEQYF. In nucleotides, the CDR3 is TGTGCCAGCAGCCGGGGATACGAGCAGTACTTC.

The chain carries TRBV18 and TRBJ1-6, with D perhaps matching TRBD1 (5 bases). V dropped 1 base and J dropped 0 bases, with 7 bases sitting between them. CDR3 size: 16 residues. Germline V gene lookup returns CDR1 KGHSH and CDR2 LQKENI. The CDR3 DNA reads as TGTGCCAGCTCACCACTGGGGGTCTCCTATAATTCACCCCTCCACTTT. This codes for CASSPLGVSYNSPLHF.

Notes on this clone: Other DNA sequences in this specimen translate into the identical CDR3. The rearrangement links TRBV7-6 to TRBJ2-7; possibly TRBD1 for D (5 bases). There are 12 residues in the CDR3. CDR1 and CDR2 (germline): SGHVS, FNYEAQ. Deletions cut 5 bases from V and 4 bases from J, with 9 bases between. The CDR3 nucleotides are TGTGCCAGCAGCCCTGACAGATACGAGCAGTACTTC. As protein: CASSPDRYEQYF.

V usage is TRBV11-2 and J usage is TRBJ2-5; D possibly corresponds to TRBD2 (6 bases). Germline assignment: CDR1 SGHAT and CDR2 FQNNGV. CDR3 length: 15 residues. The V and J ends lost 5 bases and 2 bases respectively, with 15 bases between them. In DNA form, the CDR3 reads TGTGCCAGCAGCGAGGGACTTCTCCGACAAGAGACCCAGTACTTC. Translation gives CASSEGLLRQETQYF. Variable domain in full (rest from reference TRBV11-2 and TRBJ2-5): EAGVAQSPRYKIIEKRQSVAFWCNPISGHATLYWYQQILGQGPKLLIQFQNNGVVDDSQLPKDRFSAERLKGVDSTLKIQPAKLEDSAVYLCASSEGLLRQETQYFGPGTRLLVL.

The chain combines TRBV9 with TRBJ2-3; 7 bases are shared with TRBD2. Germline CDR1 reads SGDLS; CDR2 reads YYNGEE. The CDR3 spans 13 residues. Unmatched junction bases numbered 2, after V lost 2 bases and J lost 5 bases. Here the CDR3 DNA reads TGTGCCAGCAGCGTCCGGGAGGTAGATACGCAGTATTTT. This gives the protein CASSVREVDTQYF.

The gene calls are TRBV2 and TRBJ2-5, with a weak D call TRBD1 (6 bases). Germline loops: CDR1 SNHLY, CDR2 FYNNEI. The germline V and J ends were trimmed by 4 bases and 5 bases, with 14 bases remaining between them. This CDR3 is built from 14 residues. In nucleotides, the CDR3 is TGTGCCAGCAGTGCGGAGCAGGGGAAGGAGACCCAGTACTTC. Translation: CASSAEQGKETQYF.

This sequence joins TRBV20-1 and TRBJ1-1; unclear D gene. Trimming took off 4 bases at V and 8 bases at J, with 2 bases between the two ends. Germline V gives CDR1 DFQATT, CDR2 SNEGSKA (reference sequence). This CDR3 has 8 residues. CDR3 nucleotides: TGCAGTGCTATAGAAGCTTTCTTT. Translation gives CSAIEAFF.